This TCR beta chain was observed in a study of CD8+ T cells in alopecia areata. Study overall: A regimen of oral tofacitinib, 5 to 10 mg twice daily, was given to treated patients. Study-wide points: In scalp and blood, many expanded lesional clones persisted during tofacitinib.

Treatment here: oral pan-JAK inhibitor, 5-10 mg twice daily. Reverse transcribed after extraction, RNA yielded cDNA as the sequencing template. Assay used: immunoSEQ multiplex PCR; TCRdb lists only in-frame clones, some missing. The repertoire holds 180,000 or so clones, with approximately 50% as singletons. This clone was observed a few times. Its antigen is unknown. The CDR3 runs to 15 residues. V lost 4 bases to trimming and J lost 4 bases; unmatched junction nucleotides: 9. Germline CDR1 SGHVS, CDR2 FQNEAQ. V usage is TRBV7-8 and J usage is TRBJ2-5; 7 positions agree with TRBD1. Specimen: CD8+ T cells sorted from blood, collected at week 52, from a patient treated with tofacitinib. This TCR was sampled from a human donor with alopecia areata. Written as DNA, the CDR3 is TGTGCCAGCAGCTCTAGAGAGGGGGCTGTAGAGACCCAGTACTTC. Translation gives CASSSREGAVETQYF.